The rows below give T cell receptor beta chains drawn from one sample of a study of blood T cells in healthy people across ages. TCRdb ran MiXCR on the 5' RACE reads and lists one entry per CDR3 protein. Of 850,000 to 1,100,000 distinct CDR3 sequences listed, about two fifths are singletons. Sequenced input: blood. The receptor source for this set is a young man in good health. CDR3s include the opening cysteine and the closing phenylalanine or tryptophan. The order of the fields is V gene, CDR3 length, J gene, clone size, D gene, CDR3 protein, CDR3 DNA. The D gene is left open where the match is weak. Clone sizes are given selectively: once, few, many, or a class where the clone is expanded.

>TRBV4-2|13|TRBJ1-5|-|TRBD1
CASSQGGGRTQHF
TGTGCCAGCAGCCAGGGAGGGGGCAGAACCCAGCATTTT
>TRBV12-5|13|TRBJ2-1|few|TRBD1
CASGLEGAGEQFF
TGTGCTAGTGGTTTGGAGGGGGCTGGTGAGCAGTTCTTC
>TRBV4-1|13|TRBJ2-7|-|-
CASSPGISYEQYF
TGCGCCAGCAGCCCCGGGATTTCCTACGAGCAGTACTTC
>TRBV20-1|12|TRBJ1-5|-|-
CSASYRNQPQHF
TGCAGTGCTAGCTACAGGAATCAGCCCCAGCATTTT
>TRBV5-1|17|TRBJ2-3|few|TRBD2
CASSLALSGGTTDTQYF
TGCGCCAGCAGCTTGGCCCTAAGCGGGGGGACTACAGATACGCAGTATTTT
>TRBV6-2/TRBV6-3|15|TRBJ1-5|few|-
CASIPRGELNQPQHF
TGTGCCAGCATCCCCCGCGGGGAACTCAATCAGCCCCAGCATTTT
>TRBV2|14|TRBJ1-5|few|TRBD1
CASSVQGATQPQHF
TGTGCCAGCAGTGTGCAGGGGGCCACTCAGCCCCAGCATTTT
>TRBV7-2|13|TRBJ1-3|-|-
CASSLSRGNTIYF
TGTGCCAGCAGCTTATCGAGGGGAAACACCATATATTTT
>TRBV7-2|16|TRBJ1-2|few|-
CASSLGPPGFFYGYTF
TGTGCCAGCAGCTTAGGTCCGCCGGGATTTTTCTATGGCTACACCTTC
>TRBV6-2/TRBV6-3|16|TRBJ2-7|-|TRBD2
CASSTPRTSGGCEQYF
TGTGCCAGCAGCACTCCCCGGACTAGCGGGGGTTGCGAGCAGTACTTC
>TRBV12-3/TRBV12-4|13|TRBJ2-1|few|-
CASSLGWANEQFF
TGTGCCAGCAGTTTAGGGTGGGCCAATGAGCAGTTCTTC
>TRBV5-1|14|TRBJ2-1|many|TRBD1
CASSPGTGYNEQFF
TGCGCCAGCAGCCCGGGGACAGGGTACAATGAGCAGTTCTTC
>TRBV15|14|TRBJ1-5|-|-
CATSSAGINQPQHF
TGTGCCACCAGCTCAGCGGGTATCAATCAGCCCCAGCATTTT
>TRBV29-1|11|TRBJ1-5|few|-
CSVEDRVSQHF
TGCAGCGTTGAAGACAGGGTATCCCAGCATTTT
>TRBV7-2|16|TRBJ2-1|few|TRBD2
CASSFYSGGGDNEQFF
TGTGCCAGCAGCTTCTATAGCGGGGGGGGAGACAATGAGCAGTTCTTC
>TRBV18|11|TRBJ2-1|-|-
CASSREVEQFF
TGTGCCAGCTCACGGGAAGTTGAGCAGTTCTTC
>TRBV5-1|17|TRBJ2-1|few|TRBD1
CASSSPTGGAGYNEQFF
TGCGCCAGCAGCTCCCCGACAGGGGGTGCGGGATACAATGAGCAGTTCTTC
>TRBV2|15|TRBJ2-1|-|-
CASIKDSSSYNEQFF
TGTGCCAGCATTAAAGACTCAAGCTCCTACAATGAGCAGTTCTTC
>TRBV6-2/TRBV6-3|17|TRBJ2-7|-|-
CASSYSKISDRVYEQYF
TGTGCCAGCAGTTACTCGAAGATAAGTGACCGAGTGTACGAGCAGTACTTC
>TRBV13|16|TRBJ1-4|-|TRBD1
CASSITEGAPGEKLFF
TGTGCCAGCAGCATTACCGAGGGGGCCCCTGGTGAAAAACTGTTTTTT
>TRBV6-1|17|TRBJ2-3|-|TRBD2
CASSEPHGGGYTDTQYF
TGTGCCAGCAGTGAACCACATGGCGGGGGATACACAGATACGCAGTATTTT
>TRBV20-1|14|TRBJ1-2|-|-
CSAGNGGPNYGYTF
TGCAGTGCCGGAAACGGGGGTCCTAACTATGGCTACACCTTC
>TRBV21-1|19|TRBJ1-5|-|-
CASSNVGTLDQLENQPQHF
TGTGCCAGCAGCAATGTGGGGACATTAGATCAGCTGGAGAATCAGCCCCAGCATTTT
>TRBV18|17|TRBJ2-1|few|-
CASSPSPQGVSYNEQFF
TGTGCCAGCTCACCTTCACCTCAAGGGGTCTCCTACAATGAGCAGTTCTTC
>TRBV7-3|17|TRBJ2-7|-|TRBD2
CASSPAPGLAAYNEQYF
TGTGCCAGCAGCCCCGCCCCGGGACTAGCGGCTTACAATGAGCAGTACTTC
>TRBV6-2/TRBV6-3|12|TRBJ1-2|once|-
CASSYSALGYTF
TGTGCCAGCAGTTACTCGGCGCTCGGCTACACCTTC
>TRBV20-1|13|TRBJ2-1|-|TRBD2
CSAGAGDRYEQFF
TGCAGTGCAGGAGCGGGGGACCGATATGAGCAGTTCTTC
>TRBV12-3/TRBV12-4|15|TRBJ1-3|few|TRBD1
CASSPRDRAGNTIYF
TGTGCCAGCAGTCCCCGGGACAGGGCTGGAAACACCATATATTTT
>TRBV5-1|13|TRBJ2-1|few|-
CASFRGADNEQFF
TGCGCCAGCTTTCGGGGGGCGGACAATGAGCAGTTCTTC
>TRBV7-9|13|TRBJ2-1|-|-
CASSFNQGNEQFF
TGTGCCAGCAGCTTCAACCAGGGCAATGAGCAGTTCTTC
>TRBV5-1|15|TRBJ2-1|-|TRBD2
CASSLIGGTYNEQFF
TGCGCCAGCAGCTTGATCGGGGGGACCTACAATGAGCAGTTCTTC
>TRBV15|14|TRBJ1-2|-|-
CATAKHRNNHGYTF
TGTGCCACCGCGAAACACCGAAATAACCATGGCTACACCTTC
>TRBV4-2|15|TRBJ2-7|few|TRBD2
CASSQSSGSSYEQYF
TGTGCCAGCAGCCAATCTAGCGGAAGCTCCTACGAGCAGTACTTC
>TRBV27|15|TRBJ1-2|-|-
CASSLSLGTLCGYTF
TGTGCCAGCAGTTTATCTCTAGGGACACTCTGTGGCTACACCTTC
>TRBV20-1|10|TRBJ2-1|-|-
CSAGINEQFF
TGCAGTGCCGGTATCAATGAGCAGTTCTTC
>TRBV5-5|15|TRBJ1-5|-|-
CASNPNGQLNQPQHF
TGTGCCAGCAACCCAAACGGACAGCTCAATCAGCCCCAGCATTTT
>TRBV27|14|TRBJ1-1|few|-
CASSVGVLNTEAFF
TGTGCCAGCAGTGTAGGGGTCCTGAACACTGAAGCTTTCTTT
>TRBV6-4|14|TRBJ2-1|-|-
CASSADVGVVEQFF
TGTGCCAGCAGTGCCGACGTAGGGGTTGTTGAGCAGTTCTTC
>TRBV13|14|TRBJ1-4|few|-
CASSAASTNEKLFF
TGTGCCAGCAGCGCCGCCTCAACTAATGAAAAACTGTTTTTT
>TRBV7-2|14|TRBJ1-1|-|-
CASSLGGAVSEAFF
TGTGCCAGCAGCTTAGGGGGGGCAGTTTCTGAAGCTTTCTTT
>TRBV20-1|14|TRBJ2-7|few|-
CSARAPGRHREQYF
TGCAGTGCTAGAGCTCCAGGACGCCACCGGGAGCAGTACTTC
>TRBV4-3|16|TRBJ2-2|-|-
CASSQFGRQISGELFF
TGCGCCAGCAGCCAATTTGGCAGGCAGATATCCGGGGAGCTGTTTTTT
>TRBV20-1|13|TRBJ1-2|-|-
CSARGGSVDGYTF
TGCAGTGCTAGAGGAGGCAGCGTCGATGGCTACACCTTC
>TRBV20-1|13|TRBJ1-3|-|-
CSAQGGSGNTIYF
TGCAGTGCTCAGGGAGGGAGCGGAAACACCATATATTTT